This is a list of T cell receptor beta chains from one sample in a study of T cells in Graves' hyperthyroidism and ophthalmopathy. In TCRdb, the multiplex PCR reads were re-called with MiXCR into one record per CDR3 protein. The sample shows more than 300,000 distinct CDR3 sequences, roughly 15% of them seen only once. Sequencing was done on a sample of blood. The receptor set was obtained from a woman aged 25 to 39 with Graves' ophthalmopathy. Each CDR3 is given with its conserved first and last residue. D genes are given only for firm matches. Clone size is given as once, few, many or a size class.

TRBJ1-1 . TRBV15 many CATSRDLFEDTEAFF TGTGCCACCAGCAGAGATCTGTTCGAGGACACTGAAGCTTTCTTT
TRBJ1-2 TRBD1 TRBV7-6 few CASRPGTGGTYGYTF TGTGCCAGCAGGCCCGGGACAGGGGGTACCTATGGCTACACCTTC
TRBJ2-3 . TRBV18 many CASSPDQSTDTQYF TGTGCCAGCTCACCGGACCAAAGCACAGATACGCAGTATTTT
TRBJ2-7 TRBD2 TRBV28 many CASRSGGALREQYF TGTGCCAGCAGATCCGGGGGGGCCCTTCGCGAGCAGTACTTC
TRBJ2-3 . TRBV15 many CATSRDRIGTTDTQYF TGTGCCACCAGCAGAGATCGAATCGGGACGACAGATACGCAGTATTTT
TRBJ2-2 . TRBV7-2 many CASSLDTENTGELFF TGTGCCAGCAGCTTAGATACAGAGAACACCGGGGAGCTGTTTTTT
TRBJ2-1 . TRBV11-3 many CASSLDAGLGEQFF TGTGCCAGCAGCTTAGATGCCGGGCTGGGGGAGCAGTTCTTC
TRBJ2-7 TRBD1 TRBV7-9 many CASSLTGAGHEQYF TGTGCCAGCAGCTTGACAGGGGCGGGTCACGAGCAGTACTTC
TRBJ1-5 . TRBV20-1 many CSAGRTRSNQPQHF TGCAGTGCCGGCCGGACGAGAAGCAATCAGCCCCAGCATTTT
TRBJ2-2 . TRBV13 many CASSLYRGGTGELFF TGTGCCAGCAGCCTCTACAGGGGAGGCACCGGGGAGCTGTTTTTT